One and the same sample provided the 4 T cell receptor beta chains below, sequenced in a study of patients and donors after allogeneic stem cell transplantation. TCRdb recomputed calls from the RT-PCR reads with MiXCR, one row per CDR3 protein. Of about a million distinct CDR3 sequences in the sample, more than 15% were seen once. Sequencing was carried out using blood, either unsorted or a sorted T cell fraction (not recorded which). The receptors here all came from a human donor who was either an allogeneic HSCT recipient or a stem cell or donor lymphocyte infusion donor (not recorded which). It is not recorded whose cells these are; they may come from a transplant donor.

The chain combines TRBV12-3 or TRBV12-4 with TRBJ2-1, with 9 nucleotides matching TRBD2. V lost 2 bases, J lost 1 base, and 6 bases stayed unmatched. The CDR3 contains 17 residues. The CDR3 is CASSLMMREGSYNEQFF. CDR3 nucleotide sequence: TGTGCCAGCAGTTTAATGATGCGGGAGGGTTCCTACAATGAGCAGTTCTTC.

The chain employs TRBV7-2 and TRBJ2-7, with 8 bases aligning to TRBD1. V was clipped by 5 bases and J by 2 bases; unmatched bases: 8. In germline, CDR1 is SGHTA, CDR2 FQGNSA. The CDR3 consists of 15 residues. CDR3 sequence: CASSRTGFGPYEQYF. The CDR3 DNA follows: TGTGCCAGCAGCCGGACAGGGTTCGGTCCCTACGAGCAGTACTTC.

This rearrangement joins TRBV18 to TRBJ2-1, with 8 bases identical to TRBD2. The germline gives CDR1 KGHSH, CDR2 LQKENI. The trim removed 0 bases at V and 9 bases at J, leaving 10 bases unmatched. This CDR3 is 16 amino acids long. The CDR3 loop is CASSPPRGGRYLEQFF. The CDR3 DNA reads as TGTGCCAGCTCACCACCCCGGGGGGGCCGCTATCTTGAGCAGTTCTTC. The variable domain in full, completed from reference TRBV18 and TRBJ2-1, reads NAGVMQNPRHLVRRRGQEARLRCSPMKGHSHVYWYRQLPEEGLKFMVYLQKENIIDESGMPKERFSAEFPKEGPSILRIQQVVRGDSAAYFCASSPPRGGRYLEQFFGPGTRLTVL.

This clonotype was seen a handful of times. V usage is TRBV5-1 and J usage is TRBJ1-1, with D unclear. Germline CDR1 is SGHRS and CDR2 is YFSETQ. V lost 4 bases, J lost 1 base, and 11 bases lay in between. CDR3 length: 14 residues. In DNA form, the CDR3 reads TGCGCCAGCAGCCCGTCGGCAGGGAACACTGAAGCTTTCTTT. Its translation is CASSPSAGNTEAFF.